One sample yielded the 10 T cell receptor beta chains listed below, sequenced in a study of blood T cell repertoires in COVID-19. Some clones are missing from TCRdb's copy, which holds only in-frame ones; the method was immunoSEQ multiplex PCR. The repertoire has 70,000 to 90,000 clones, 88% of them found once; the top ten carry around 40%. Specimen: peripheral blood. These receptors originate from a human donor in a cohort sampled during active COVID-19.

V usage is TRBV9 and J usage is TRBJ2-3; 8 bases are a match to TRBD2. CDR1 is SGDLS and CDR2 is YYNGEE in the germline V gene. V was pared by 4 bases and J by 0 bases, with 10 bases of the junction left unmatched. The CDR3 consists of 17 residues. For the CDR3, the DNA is TGTGCCAGCAGCTTCCACCCGGGGGGGGCTAGCACAGATACGCAGTATTTT. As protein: CASSFHPGGASTDTQYF.

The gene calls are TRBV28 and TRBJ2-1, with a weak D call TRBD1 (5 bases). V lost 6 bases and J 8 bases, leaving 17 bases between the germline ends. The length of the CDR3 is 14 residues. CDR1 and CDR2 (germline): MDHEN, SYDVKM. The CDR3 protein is CASSRPGFRDEQFF. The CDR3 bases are TGTGCCAGCAGCCGCCCGGGCTTCAGGGATGAGCAGTTCTTC.

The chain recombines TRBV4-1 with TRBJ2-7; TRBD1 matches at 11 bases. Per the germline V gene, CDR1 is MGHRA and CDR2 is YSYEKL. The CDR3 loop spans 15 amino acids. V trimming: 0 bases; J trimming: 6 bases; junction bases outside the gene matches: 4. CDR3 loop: CASSQEGQGAGEQYF. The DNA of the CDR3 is TGCGCCAGCAGCCAAGAAGGACAGGGGGCTGGCGAGCAGTACTTC.

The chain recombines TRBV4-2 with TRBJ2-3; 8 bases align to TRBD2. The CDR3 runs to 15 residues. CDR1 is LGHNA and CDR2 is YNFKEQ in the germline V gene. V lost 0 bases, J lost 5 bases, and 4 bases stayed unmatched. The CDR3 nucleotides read TGTGCCAGCAGCCAAGAATCACTAGCGGAAGATACGCAGTATTTT. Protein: CASSQESLAEDTQYF.

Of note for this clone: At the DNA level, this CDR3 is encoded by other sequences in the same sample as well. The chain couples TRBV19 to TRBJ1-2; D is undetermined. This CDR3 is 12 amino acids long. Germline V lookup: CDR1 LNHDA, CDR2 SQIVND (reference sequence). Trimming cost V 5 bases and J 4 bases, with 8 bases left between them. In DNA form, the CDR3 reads TGTGCCAGTAGTCCGGGTGGCTATGGCTACACCTTC. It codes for CASSPGGYGYTF.

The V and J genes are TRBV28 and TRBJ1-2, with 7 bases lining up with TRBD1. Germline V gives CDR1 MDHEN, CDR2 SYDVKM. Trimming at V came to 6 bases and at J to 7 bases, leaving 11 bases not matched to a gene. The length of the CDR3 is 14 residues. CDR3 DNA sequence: TGTGCCAGCAGCCTCCGGGACAGCTCCAGTGGCTACACCTTC. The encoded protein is CASSLRDSSSGYTF.

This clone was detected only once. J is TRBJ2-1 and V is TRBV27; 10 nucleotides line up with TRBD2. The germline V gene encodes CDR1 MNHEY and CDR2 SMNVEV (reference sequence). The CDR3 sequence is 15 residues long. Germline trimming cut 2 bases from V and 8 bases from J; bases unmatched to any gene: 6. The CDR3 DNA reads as TGTGCCAGCAGTTTAGGCTCTAGCGGGAGTTATGAGCAGTTCTTC. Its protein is CASSLGSSGSYEQFF.

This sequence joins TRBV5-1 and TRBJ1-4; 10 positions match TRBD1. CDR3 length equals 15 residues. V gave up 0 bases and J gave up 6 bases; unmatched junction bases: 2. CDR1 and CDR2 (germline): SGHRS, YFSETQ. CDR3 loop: CASSLGGTGDEKLFF. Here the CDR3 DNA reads TGCGCCAGCAGCTTGGGCGGGACAGGGGATGAAAAACTGTTTTTT.

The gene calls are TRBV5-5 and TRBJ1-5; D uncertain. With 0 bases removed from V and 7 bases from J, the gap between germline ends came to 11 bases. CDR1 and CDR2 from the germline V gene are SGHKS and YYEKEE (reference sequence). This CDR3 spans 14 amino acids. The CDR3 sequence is CASSLEVTWQPQHF. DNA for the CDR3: TGTGCCAGCAGCTTGGAAGTAACATGGCAGCCCCAGCATTTT.

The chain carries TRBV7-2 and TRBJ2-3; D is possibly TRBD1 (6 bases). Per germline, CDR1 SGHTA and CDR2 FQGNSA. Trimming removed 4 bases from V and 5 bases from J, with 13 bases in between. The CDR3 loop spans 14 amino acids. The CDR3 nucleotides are TGTGCCAGCAGCTCACAGACAGGTCTAGATACGCAGTATTTT. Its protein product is CASSSQTGLDTQYF.